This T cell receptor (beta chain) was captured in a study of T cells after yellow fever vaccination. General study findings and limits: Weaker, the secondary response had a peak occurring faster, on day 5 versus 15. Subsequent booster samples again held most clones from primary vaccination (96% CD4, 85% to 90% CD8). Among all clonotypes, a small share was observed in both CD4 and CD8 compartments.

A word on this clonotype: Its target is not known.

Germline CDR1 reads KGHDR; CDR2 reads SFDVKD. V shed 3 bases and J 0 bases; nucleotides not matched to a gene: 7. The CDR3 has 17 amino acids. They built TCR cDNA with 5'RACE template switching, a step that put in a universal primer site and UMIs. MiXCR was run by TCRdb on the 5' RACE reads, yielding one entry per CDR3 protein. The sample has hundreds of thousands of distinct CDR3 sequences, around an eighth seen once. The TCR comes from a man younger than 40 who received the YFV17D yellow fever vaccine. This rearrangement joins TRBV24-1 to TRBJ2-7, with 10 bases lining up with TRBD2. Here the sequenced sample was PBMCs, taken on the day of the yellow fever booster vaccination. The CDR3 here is CATSDAPSGSTSYEQYF. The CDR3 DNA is TGTGCCACCAGTGATGCGCCTAGCGGGAGTACCTCCTACGAGCAGTACTTC.